These 19 T cell receptor beta chains originate from one sample sequenced in a study of T cell clonality in common variable immunodeficiency. Study conclusions and caveats: In common variable immunodeficiency, TCR beta chains reportedly carried fewer deletions and N-nucleotide insertions.

Their target antigens are unknown. Produced via immunoSEQ multiplex PCR; TCRdb's table is partial and in-frame only. Found here are about 9,200 clones, no singletons; the ten largest cover about 4.1%. Sequenced sample: peripheral blood mononuclear cells. The source is a human donor with common variable immunodeficiency.

In its sample, this clone ranks as medium-sized. The sequenced fragment ends 3 residues before the CDR3 boundary, so the rest is inferred from the germline J gene. This chain uses TRBV28 with TRBJ2-3; TRBD2 matches at 11 bases. The germline V gene encodes CDR1 MDHEN and CDR2 SYDVKM. V lost 5 bases, J lost 2 bases, and 12 bases stayed unmatched. The CDR3 contains 18 residues. CDR3 bases read: TGTGCCAGCAGTCGGACTATTGGGACTAGCGGATCCACAGATACG. It yields the protein CASSRTIGTSGSTDT. The entire CDR3 reads CASSRTIGTSGSTDTQYF.

Comment on this clone: Read coverage stops 3 residues before the CDR3 terminus; the germline J gene supplies the remainder. This chain connects TRBV20-1 to TRBJ2-7; D gene unclear. V was pared by 5 bases and J by 6 bases, with 11 bases between. Germline V CDR1 and CDR2: DFQATT, SNEGSKA (reference sequence). This CDR3 region has 11 residues. Incomplete CDR3 DNA: TGCAGTGCTCGGTCTCCCCTCGAG. Amino acids: CSARSPLE. The full CDR3 sequence reads CSARSPLEQYF.

This clone was seen at least ten times. Coverage ceases 3 residues before the CDR3 finishes, and the germline J gene fills in the end. The gene calls are TRBV12-3 or TRBV12-4 and TRBJ1-2; 7 bases map to TRBD1. V was pared by 2 bases and J by 4 bases, with 7 bases of the junction left unmatched. This CDR3 comprises 15 residues. The CDR3 protein is CASSLRGRGTYGYTF. Incomplete CDR3 DNA: TGTGCCAGCAGTTTAAGGGGGCGCGGGACCTATGGC.

This clone was recorded at least ten times. The CDR3 end falls 3 residues outside the read, so it is completed with the germline J gene. The genes are TRBV2 and TRBJ2-3, with 10 bases that match TRBD2. The CDR3 is made up of 14 amino acids. V gave up 2 bases and J gave up 6 bases; unmatched junction bases: 2. CDR1 SNHLY and CDR2 FYNNEI come from the germline V gene. CDR3 bases read: TGTGCCAGCAGTGAACTAGCGGGAGTTGATACG. It yields the protein CASSELAGVDT. The entire CDR3 sequence reads CASSELAGVDTQYF.

This clone was seen many times. The CDR3 goes on 3 residues after the read ends, and that part is filled in from the germline J gene. The chain combines TRBV4-1 with TRBJ2-5; TRBD1 matches at 8 bases. This CDR3 is built from 16 residues. Per the germline V gene, CDR1 is MGHRA and CDR2 is YSYEKL. The V segment lost 3 bases and the J segment 1 base; nucleotides outside the gene matches: 7. CDR3 amino acids: CASSQTGARVQETQYF. CDR3 bases read: TGCGCCAGCAGCCAGACAGGGGCACGGGTCCAAGAGACC.

In this sample, this clone turned up many times. The read falls 3 residues short of the CDR3 end, and the missing part is taken from the germline J gene. The chain carries TRBV19 and TRBJ2-1; no clear D gene. Trimming removed 4 bases from V and 3 bases from J, with 16 bases in between. The CDR3 spans 16 residues. CDR1 LNHDA and CDR2 SQIVND come from the germline V gene (reference sequence). Incomplete CDR3 DNA: TGTGCCAGTAGTACCTTAACGGTCAACCACTACAATGAG. Protein product: CASSTLTVNHYNE. The full-length CDR3 reads as CASSTLTVNHYNEQFF.

Regarding this clone: The CDR3 goes on 3 residues after the read ends, and that part is filled in from the germline J gene. The V call is TRBV20-1, the J call TRBJ1-5, with a tentative D call TRBD1 (6 bases). Looked up from germline, CDR1 is DFQATT and CDR2 is SNEGSKA (reference sequence). Trimming left V 5 bases short and J 0 bases short, with 17 bases between. This CDR3 is built from 16 residues. The CDR3 DNA, read in part, is TGCAGTGCTTCCAAGGGAGGGGGAGATAGCAATCAGCCC. Residues: CSASKGGGDSNQP. Given in full, the CDR3 is CSASKGGGDSNQPQHF.

This clone appeared many times. The observed sequence ends 3 residues before the CDR3 terminus, with the missing tail filled in from the germline J gene. This chain uses TRBV18 with TRBJ1-6; 7 bases align to TRBD1. The CDR3 totals 14 residues. J lost 9 bases, V lost 2 bases, and 4 bases had no gene match. Germline V gene data show CDR1 as KGHSH and CDR2 as LQKENI. Incomplete CDR3 DNA: TGTGCCAGCTCACCAGGACAGGATCTTTCACCC. It codes for CASSPGQDLSP. The CDR3 in its entirety is CASSPGQDLSPLHF.

This clone was counted many times. The sequence runs out 3 residues before the end of the CDR3; the remainder is reconstructed from the germline J gene. The gene calls are TRBV2 and TRBJ2-2; 8 nucleotides line up with TRBD1. J lost 1 base, V lost 6 bases, and 4 bases had no gene match. Germline values: CDR1 SNHLY, CDR2 FYNNEI. The CDR3 is 15 amino acids. CDR3 bases read: TGTGCCAGCAGGGAACAGGGGGGGAACACCGGGGAG. Translated: CASREQGGNTGE. The full CDR3 reads CASREQGGNTGELFF. The full variable domain, in which reference TRBV2 and TRBJ2-2 provide the parts outside the CDR3, is EPEVTQTPSHQVTQMGQEVILRCVPISNHLYFYWYRQILGQKVEFLVSFYNNEISEKSEIFDDQFSVERPDGSNFTLKIRSTKLEDSAMYFCASREQGGNTGELFFGEGSRLTVL.

This clone showed up many times. Coverage ceases 3 residues before the CDR3 finishes, and the germline J gene fills in the end. This rearrangement joins TRBV20-1 to TRBJ1-5; possible D gene TRBD1, 5 bases. The CDR3 sequence is 15 residues long. Germline CDR1 reads DFQATT; CDR2 reads SNEGSKA (reference sequence). The V and J ends lost 1 base and 2 bases respectively, with 12 bases between them. CDR3 DNA, as far as it was read: TGCAGTGCTAGAGCAGGGTGGGGTCGCAATCAGCCC. Its translation is CSARAGWGRNQP. The full CDR3 sequence reads CSARAGWGRNQPQHF.

Details on this clone: The observed sequence ends 3 residues before the CDR3 terminus, with the missing tail filled in from the germline J gene. This chain links TRBV5-8 with TRBJ1-5, with a possible D match to TRBD1 (5 bases). This CDR3 is 15 amino acids long. Trimming cost V 4 bases and J 3 bases, with 14 bases left between them. CDR1 and CDR2 from the germline V gene are SGHTS and YDEGEE. The sequenced part of the CDR3 DNA is TGTGCCAGCAGCCTTGACAGCATCCCCAATCAGCCC. It codes for CASSLDSIPNQP. In full, the CDR3 reads CASSLDSIPNQPQHF.

In its sample, this clone was seen many times. The read comes to an end 3 residues before the CDR3 does, leaving the germline J gene to fill in the end. The chain has TRBV9 and TRBJ1-5; TRBD1 is a possible D gene (5 bases). The CDR3 covers 14 residues. Germline V gene data show CDR1 as SGDLS and CDR2 as YYNGEE. Deletions cut 2 bases from V and 3 bases from J, with 9 bases between. This CDR3 reads CASSVGGVNQPQHF. CDR3 bases read: TGTGCCAGCAGCGTGGGGGGAGTCAATCAGCCC.

In this sample, this clone turned up many times. The CDR3 is cut off 3 residues early in the read; its end comes from the germline J gene. At the DNA level, this CDR3 is encoded by other sequences in the same sample as well. The chain uses TRBV29-1 and TRBJ1-2; D uncertain. Deletions cut 6 bases from V and 7 bases from J, with 18 bases between. CDR1 is SQVTM, CDR2 ANQGSEA, per germline. This CDR3 is 13 amino acids long. The sequenced part of the CDR3 DNA is TGCAGCGTCGCGGTAGCTGGGTCTGGTGGC. This codes for CSVAVAGSGG. The CDR3 in full is CSVAVAGSGGYTF.

The table lists this clone with many counts. The CDR3 region is CASKLPGQGSNNEQFF. The covered CDR3 bases are TGTGCCAGCAAGCTCCCGGGACAGGGGTCGAACAATGAG. The rearrangement joins TRBV2 to TRBJ2-1, with 10 positions matching TRBD1. The read terminates 3 residues ahead of where the CDR3 ends, so the germline J gene completes it. This CDR3 spans 16 amino acids. Germline values: CDR1 SNHLY, CDR2 FYNNEI. V lost 7 bases and J lost 5; bases outside the gene matches: 11.

This clone was found many times. This chain's CDR3 is CSARTGTSEAFF. The DNA read from the CDR3 is TGCAGCGCACGGACAGGGACCTCTGAA. The chain has TRBV29-1 and TRBJ1-1, with 8 bases that match TRBD1. Read sequence stops 3 residues before the CDR3 end, and the germline J gene provides the missing end. The germline gives CDR1 SQVTM, CDR2 ANQGSEA. The CDR3 covers 12 residues. The junction had 7 bases not matched to a gene; V was cut back by 7 bases and J by 6 bases.

There are many counts of this clone. This likely reflects a read error, since a far larger clone is one base away. The observed sequence ends 3 residues before the CDR3 terminus, with the missing tail filled in from the germline J gene. The same CDR3 is also encoded by other DNA sequences in this sample. The V and J genes are TRBV20-1 and TRBJ2-1, with D possibly matching TRBD2 (6 bases). V shed 4 bases and J shed 4 bases, with 14 bases lying between them. Per germline, CDR1 DFQATT and CDR2 SNEGSKA (reference sequence). This CDR3 is 14 amino acids long. Partial CDR3 DNA: TGCAGTGCTATACGGACGAGCGGGTACAATGAG. It encodes CSAIRTSGYNE. The full CDR3 protein reads CSAIRTSGYNEQFF.

This clone was observed a handful of times. Sequencing ends 3 residues short of the CDR3 end; the germline J gene provides the rest. The V and J genes are TRBV20-1 and TRBJ1-5, with TRBD1 matching 8 bases. This CDR3 has 14 residues. Trimming removed 1 base from V and 4 bases from J; junction bases left unmatched: 3. Germline CDR1 reads DFQATT; CDR2 reads SNEGSKA (reference sequence). The CDR3 loop reads CSARATGGNQPQHF. The CDR3 bases that were read are TGCAGTGCTAGAGCTACAGGGGGGAATCAGCCC.

This clone was observed many times. The CDR3 end falls 3 residues outside the read, so it is completed with the germline J gene. The chain combines TRBV7-9 with TRBJ2-1; no definite D call. The CDR3 length is 14 residues. Germline V gene lookup returns CDR1 SEHNR and CDR2 FQNEAQ (reference sequence). The germline V and J ends were trimmed by 7 bases and 8 bases, with 18 bases remaining between them. The sequenced part of the CDR3 DNA is TGTGCCAGCACCTCTAGGAGTGCGGAAGATGAG. Its protein product is CASTSRSAEDE. The full CDR3 is CASTSRSAEDEQFF.

This clone was observed at least ten times. The CDR3 extends 3 residues past the end of the read, so its final part is completed from the germline J gene. The chain is built from TRBV5-4 and TRBJ2-5; 8 bases line up with TRBD1. V shed 5 bases, J shed 3 bases, and the junction held 6 bases outside the gene matches. The CDR3 is 14 residues long. CDR1 is SGHNT and CDR2 is YYREEE in the germline V gene (reference sequence). The CDR3 sequence: CASREDRGKETQYF. CDR3 bases read: TGTGCCAGCAGAGAAGACAGGGGAAAAGAGACC.